What follows is one T cell receptor (beta chain) and its context. The antigen is undetermined. This sample stems from a study of cytomegalovirus exposure and HLA in healthy donors. The CDR3 loop spans 16 amino acids. V dropped 2 bases and J dropped 2; count of bases not matched to a gene: 8. CDR1 is SGDLS and CDR2 is YYNGEE in the germline V gene. Researchers ran the PCR with 60 Vbeta and 13 Jbeta primers. The protocol was immunoSEQ multiplex PCR, while the TCRdb copy is restricted to in-frame clones and leaves out a portion. Of about 120,000 clones listed, roughly 77% are singletons. General study results and limits: Based on reports, TCR beta sequences accurately predicted HLA-A and HLA-B alleles for most subjects.

The chain combines TRBV9 with TRBJ2-3; 7 bases match TRBD1. Specimen: PBMCs. This sequence originates from a man in his forties or fifties in good health and CMV-seronegative. CDR3 nucleotides: TGTGCCAGCAGCGTTTCAGGGGGTATTCCCACAGATACGCAGTATTTT. This translates into CASSVSGGIPTDTQYF.